This TCR beta chain comes out of a study of T cell responses to AZD1222 COVID-19 vaccine. Study background: Recipients boosted at about 4 weeks or about 12 weeks are pooled.

Using immunoSEQ multiplex PCR, the repertoire was profiled, and TCRdb retains in-frame clones only, with some absent. This sample carries about 180,000 clones, about 90% of them seen once, and the ten largest clones take about 0.49%. The germline V and J ends were trimmed by 2 bases and 8 bases, with 13 bases remaining between them. Germline V lookup: CDR1 SGHDT, CDR2 YYEEEE. This CDR3 has 13 amino acids. This sequence originates from an adult in good health. The V and J genes are TRBV5-6 and TRBJ1-2; D is unclear. This sample comprised peripheral blood, obtained on day 0 of AZD1222 vaccination. This CDR3 is CASSLTAAQGYTF. The DNA for the CDR3 is TGTGCCAGCAGCTTAACGGCAGCTCAGGGCTACACCTTC.